These T cell receptor beta chains were read from a single sample in a study of T cell repertoires in cytomegalovirus infection. The antigens for these receptors are not known. MiXCR, run by TCRdb on the reads, gives a single entry per CDR3 protein. This table has about 700,000 distinct CDR3 sequences, 30% to 35% appearing once. Specimen: cultured PBMCs, collected from culture after CMV antigen stimulation. The receptors derive from a human donor in good health (CMV status not recorded). Some clones in this sample may be carry-over from other donors' samples. Each CDR3 is given with its conserved first and last residue. The D gene is left open where the match is weak.

D gene	V gene	CDR3 protein
-	TRBV7-9	CASSFPLRAGANVLTF
-	TRBV12-3/TRBV12-4	CASTYGRNTEAFF
-	TRBV19	CASSILAGSNEKLFF
-	TRBV5-4	CASSRGAEAEAFF
-	TRBV7-8	CASRSGAGSGELFF
-	TRBV27	CASSPLRDRLNEKLFF
TRBD2	TRBV7-2	CASSPTGLARQETQYF
-	TRBV6-1	CASTAGGEETEAFF
TRBD1	TRBV6-6	CASSYQGQGVETQYF
-	TRBV7-6	CASSGGAGNTIYF
TRBD2	TRBV6-6	CASRDSGLARSPPGANVLTF
-	TRBV2	CASSESASGNTIYF
TRBD1	TRBV19	CASSMVAGGLGNQPQHF
-	TRBV6-2/TRBV6-3	CASSYQGYYEQYF
-	TRBV18	CASSYGSNTEAFF
-	TRBV20-1	CSASASYGYTF
-	TRBV7-9	CASSLRAAYEQFF
TRBD1	TRBV4-3	CASSQVETGLNQPQHF
-	TRBV4-1	CASSQGRGLGDHTGELFF
-	TRBV10-3	CATRASSEETQYF
TRBD2	TRBV6-1	CASSDAGVIDTQYF
TRBD2	TRBV7-2	CASSLNSGTEQYF
TRBD1	TRBV7-2	CASRRTGFYGYTF
-	TRBV5-1	CASSLSQATGELFF
TRBD1	TRBV19	CASRTGQGVEEKLFF
-	TRBV12-5	CASGLVGGAGQYNEQFF
-	TRBV7-2	CASSEFYEQFF
-	TRBV6-2/TRBV6-3	CASSASILSSYNEQFF
-	TRBV7-2	CASSFENNQPQHF
-	TRBV10-3	CAISEGRRGYNEQFF
-	TRBV7-2	CASSSIGPPGEQFF
-	TRBV6-5	CASSYPKGRNWFYEQYF
-	TRBV2	CASSDRVSSGELFF
TRBD2	TRBV7-2	CASSLAKISREMYF
-	TRBV28	CASSWGFNEQFF
-	TRBV7-6	CASSRPGDHYEQYF
-	TRBV5-4	CASSFGPLSSYEQYF
-	TRBV27	CASRDLLGYNEQFF
-	TRBV7-8	CASSPTGAPHQPQHF
TRBD1	TRBV5-4	CASRDATYRGRGYTF
-	TRBV18	CASSLFARGGDTEAFF
-	TRBV7-6	CASSRGRAGELFF
-	TRBV20-1	CSARIPGDTQYF
-	TRBV6-6	CASSSSWSSYNEQFF
TRBD1	TRBV24-1	CATSDLGTGVGQPQHF
TRBD2	TRBV28	CASSFGRPPYEQYF
TRBD2	TRBV7-2	CASSSPGLAYEQYF
-	TRBV12-3/TRBV12-4	CASILKGPLHGYTF
-	TRBV20-1	CSARAVYGNSNQPQHF
-	TRBV6-1	CASLTWSDYGYTF
-	TRBV19	CASTRLGSGYTF
-	TRBV20-1	CSRQEDMNTEAFF
-	TRBV7-2	CASSFRLGGRNNEQFF